This entry lists 20 T cell receptor beta chains sequenced from one sample in a study of T cells expressing NK-cell markers. From its re-call of the 5' RACE reads, TCRdb lists each CDR3 protein once, without DNA. This sample's table reports approximately 150,000 distinct CDR3 sequences. The sample was blood T cells: a sorted CD56 or NKG2C T cell subset, CD4+ or CD8+ T cells, or bulk PBMC T cells (not recorded which). Every receptor here comes from a woman between 18 and 70 years old in good health.

This chain uses TRBV20-1 with TRBJ1-5; as DNA is missing, the TRBD1 call by TCRdb cannot be tested. The CDR3 consists of 14 residues. Germline V gene lookup returns CDR1 DFQATT and CDR2 SNEGSKA (reference sequence). The CDR3 loop reads CSARGGQSNQPQHF.

The chain's CDR3 is CSAGRGGSTQYF. V gene TRBV20-1 combines with J gene TRBJ2-3; lacking DNA, the TRBD1 call made by TCRdb goes unchecked. The germline V gene encodes CDR1 DFQATT and CDR2 SNEGSKA (reference sequence). The CDR3 loop spans 12 amino acids.

The rearrangement links TRBV20-1 to TRBJ1-1; TCRdb reports TRBD1, a call that lacks DNA to check it against. Germline assignment: CDR1 DFQATT and CDR2 SNEGSKA (reference sequence). This CDR3 comprises 14 residues. The CDR3 is CSAKLGGGRTEAFF.

V and J are TRBV12-3 or TRBV12-4 and TRBJ1-4; checking the TCRdb D call of TRBD1 is not possible without DNA. CDR3 size: 17 residues. The CDR3 sequence is CASSLVHRGHANEKLFF.

V and J are TRBV7-9 and TRBJ2-1. The germline V gene encodes CDR1 SEHNR and CDR2 FQNEAQ (reference sequence). The CDR3 contains 15 residues. The CDR3: CASSSSLRSYNEQFF.

The chain uses TRBV5-1 and TRBJ2-5; TCRdb outputs TRBD1, but without DNA this stays unchecked. Germline V gives CDR1 SGHRS, CDR2 YFSETQ. The CDR3 loop spans 14 amino acids. The CDR3 reads CASSHGTEQETQYF.

The chain recombines TRBV27 with TRBJ2-1. Germline CDR1 is MNHEY and CDR2 is SMNVEV (reference sequence). The CDR3 contains 11 residues. The CDR3 sequence: CASSSFHEQFF.

CDR3 residues: CSARPGADGRNEQFF. The chain joins TRBV20-1 to TRBJ2-1; lacking DNA, the TRBD1 call made by TCRdb goes unchecked. The CDR3 runs to 15 residues. Germline V gives CDR1 DFQATT, CDR2 SNEGSKA (reference sequence).

V gene TRBV6-6 combines with J gene TRBJ1-2; absent DNA, TCRdb's TRBD1 call cannot be checked. The CDR3 totals 13 residues. In germline, CDR1 is MNHNY, CDR2 SVGAGI (reference sequence). The chain's CDR3 is CASSSTGYYGYTF.

This chain links TRBV7-2 with TRBJ2-5. Germline V gene data show CDR1 as SGHTA and CDR2 as FQGNSA. The CDR3 runs to 16 residues. The CDR3 protein is CASSLAARLDMETQYF.

This chain links TRBV5-1 with TRBJ1-6. Germline CDR1 SGHRS, CDR2 YFSETQ. The CDR3 sequence is 15 residues long. The CDR3 spells CASSLVARANSPLHF.

The chain joins TRBV12-3 or TRBV12-4 to TRBJ1-5; the D gene TCRdb calls, TRBD1, cannot be checked with no DNA. CDR3 size: 13 residues. This CDR3 reads CASSPTGNQPQHF.

The V and J genes are TRBV6-5 and TRBJ1-2; TCRdb designates TRBD1, a call that cannot be tested without DNA. The CDR3 runs 14 residues. Germline V gene data show CDR1 as MNHEY and CDR2 as SVGAGI. CDR3 in amino acids: CASSYREPGRGYTF.

V usage is TRBV5-8 and J usage is TRBJ2-7. This CDR3 contains 16 residues. Germline loops: CDR1 SGHTS, CDR2 YDEGEE. The CDR3 here is CASSLELTQGSYEQYF.

The rearrangement uses TRBV24-1 and TRBJ2-3; TCRdb returns TRBD2, unconfirmable since there is no DNA. Germline V gives CDR1 KGHDR, CDR2 SFDVKD. This CDR3 is 16 amino acids long. This CDR3 is CATSDDIRDPADTQYF.

The gene calls are TRBV20-1 and TRBJ2-3; the D call of TRBD2 rests on TCRdb alone, since no DNA is present to check it. The CDR3 has 15 amino acids. The germline V gene encodes CDR1 DFQATT and CDR2 SNEGSKA (reference sequence). The CDR3 is CSAPIGSVGTDTQYF.

This chain connects TRBV5-5 to TRBJ1-2; the TCRdb D gene call, TRBD1, has no DNA to confirm it. This CDR3 contains 16 residues. Germline V CDR1 and CDR2: SGHKS, YYEKEE (reference sequence). CDR3 amino acids: CASSATPGTGGFGYTF.

The J gene is TRBJ1-5, the V gene TRBV20-1; TCRdb picks TRBD1, but there is no DNA to check that call. CDR3 length equals 17 residues. Germline CDR1 reads DFQATT; CDR2 reads SNEGSKA (reference sequence). Here the CDR3 reads CSARPGQGARRNQPQHF.

This chain uses TRBV6-1 with TRBJ2-3; as DNA is missing, the TRBD2 call by TCRdb cannot be tested. There are 17 residues in the CDR3. Germline V gene sequence: CDR1 MNHNS, CDR2 SASEGT. The CDR3 loop is CASSRELGLSTQDTQYF.

The chain carries TRBV20-1 and TRBJ2-1; checking the TCRdb D call of TRBD2 is not possible without DNA. CDR3 length: 17 residues. The germline CDR1 and CDR2 sequences are DFQATT and SNEGSKA (reference sequence). The CDR3 reads CSAREKSSGRSYNEQFF.